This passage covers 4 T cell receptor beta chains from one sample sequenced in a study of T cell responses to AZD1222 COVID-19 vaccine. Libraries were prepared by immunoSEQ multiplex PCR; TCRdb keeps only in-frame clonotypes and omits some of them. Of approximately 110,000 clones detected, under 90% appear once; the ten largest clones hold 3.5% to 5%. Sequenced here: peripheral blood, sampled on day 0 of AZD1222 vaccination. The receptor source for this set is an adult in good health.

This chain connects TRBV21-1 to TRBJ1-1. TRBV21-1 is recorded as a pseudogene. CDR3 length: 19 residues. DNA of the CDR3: TGTGCCAGCAGCCCTCCCACGGGGAGGGATCGTCCCAAGAACACTGAAGCTTTCTTT. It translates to CASSPPTGRDRPKNTEAFF.

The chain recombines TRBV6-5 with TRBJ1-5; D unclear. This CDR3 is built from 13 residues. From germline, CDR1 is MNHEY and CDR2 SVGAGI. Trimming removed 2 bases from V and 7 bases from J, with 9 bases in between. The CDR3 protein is CASSYRVRQPQHF. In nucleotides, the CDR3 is TGTGCCAGCAGTTACAGGGTTCGACAGCCCCAGCATTTT.

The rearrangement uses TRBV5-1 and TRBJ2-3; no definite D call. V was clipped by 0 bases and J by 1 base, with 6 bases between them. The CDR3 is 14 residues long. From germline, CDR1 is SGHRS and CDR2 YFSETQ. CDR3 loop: CASSLAQRTDTQYF. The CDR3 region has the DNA TGCGCCAGCAGCTTGGCCCAGCGCACAGATACGCAGTATTTT.

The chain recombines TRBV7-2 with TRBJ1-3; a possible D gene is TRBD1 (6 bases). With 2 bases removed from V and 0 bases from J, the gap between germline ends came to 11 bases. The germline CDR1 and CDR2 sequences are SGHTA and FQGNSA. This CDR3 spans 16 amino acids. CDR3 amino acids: CASSLSRTVSGNTIYF. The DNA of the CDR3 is TGTGCCAGCAGCTTAAGCAGGACAGTCTCTGGAAACACCATATATTTT.